A single sample gave rise to the 25 T cell receptor beta chains below, sequenced in a study of T cell responses to AZD1222 COVID-19 vaccine. Sequencing used immunoSEQ multiplex PCR; TCRdb keeps in-frame clones, though not all of them. The sample has 100,000 to 150,000 clones; roughly 92% are singletons. The input for sequencing was peripheral blood, taken 28 days after the second AZD1222 dose. The receptors were gathered from an adult who received the AZD1222 COVID-19 vaccine.

This clone has just one count. This rearrangement joins TRBV9 to TRBJ1-2, with 8 positions matching TRBD1. This CDR3 contains 15 residues. CDR1 and CDR2 from the germline V gene are SGDLS and YYNGEE. Trimming took 2 bases from V and 7 from J; bases not matched to a gene: 10. The CDR3 DNA reads as TGTGCCAGCAGCGTCCGTGGGACAGGTCTTTCTGGCTACACCTTC. Protein product: CASSVRGTGLSGYTF.

The chain is built from TRBV9 and TRBJ1-5; D is ambiguous. V was pared by 7 bases and J by 7 bases, with 15 bases between. Per the germline V gene, CDR1 is SGDLS and CDR2 is YYNGEE. This CDR3 is built from 13 residues. The chain's CDR3 is CASGFDGRQPQHF. CDR3 coding DNA: TGTGCCAGCGGCTTTGACGGTCGCCAGCCCCAGCATTTT.

The V gene is TRBV9, the J gene TRBJ2-1, with TRBD2 matching 10 bases. Trimming took 0 bases from V and 0 from J; bases not matched to a gene: 9. Germline assignment: CDR1 SGDLS and CDR2 YYNGEE. The CDR3 has 19 amino acids. The CDR3 DNA reads TGTGCCAGCAGCGTAGCTGCTCCCCCTAGCGGGAGCTCCTACAATGAGCAGTTCTTC. The encoded protein is CASSVAAPPSGSSYNEQFF.

The rearrangement links TRBV19 to TRBJ1-1; D is unresolved. The germline V gene has CDR1 LNHDA and CDR2 SQIVND (reference sequence). Trimming pared 4 bases from V and 4 bases from J, leaving 10 bases between. The CDR3 consists of 13 residues. The CDR3 region is CASSRSRVTEAFF. CDR3 coding DNA: TGTGCCAGTAGTAGGTCACGGGTCACTGAAGCTTTCTTT.

The chain employs TRBV6-5 and TRBJ1-5, with D possibly being TRBD1 (5 bases). The germline V gene has CDR1 MNHEY and CDR2 SVGAGI. V was clipped by 6 bases and J by 0 bases, with 9 bases between them. The CDR3 loop spans 14 amino acids. CDR3 coding DNA: TGTGCCAGCAGCACAGGTTATAGCAATCAGCCCCAGCATTTT. Its translation: CASSTGYSNQPQHF.

This chain joins TRBV9 and TRBJ2-3; maybe TRBD2 (6 bases). Germline CDR1 SGDLS, CDR2 YYNGEE. V was pared by 3 bases and J by 6 bases, with 17 bases between. The CDR3 runs to 15 residues. The CDR3 loop is CASSGSGLSSDTQYF. CDR3 in DNA: TGTGCCAGCAGCGGATCGGGACTTAGCTCCGATACGCAGTATTTT.

This clone was seen just once. The chain links TRBV4-2 to TRBJ1-6; a possible D gene is TRBD1 (5 bases). Per germline, CDR1 LGHNA and CDR2 YNFKEQ. V was shortened by 0 bases and J by 8 bases, with 14 bases between the two germline ends. The CDR3 length is 16 residues. This CDR3 is CASSQDGAGGYSPLHF. In nucleotides, the CDR3 is TGTGCCAGCAGCCAAGATGGGGCAGGCGGGTATTCACCCCTCCACTTT.

The chain is built from TRBV3-1 (or the pseudogene TRBV3-2) and TRBJ1-1; D gene uncertain. The CDR3 contains 13 residues. CDR1 is LGHDT and CDR2 is YNNKEL in the germline V gene (reference sequence). Between the trimmed V and J ends, which lost 4 bases and 0 bases, there was a span of 6 bases. CDR3 sequence: CASSLFVNTEAFF. As DNA, the CDR3 is TGTGCCAGCAGCCTCTTTGTGAACACTGAAGCTTTCTTT.

The table lists this clone with a count of one. The chain uses TRBV7-2 and TRBJ2-7; 11 bases map to TRBD2. Germline V gives CDR1 SGHTA, CDR2 FQGNSA. The V segment lost 0 bases and the J segment 7 bases; nucleotides outside the gene matches: 5. There are 15 residues in the CDR3. The CDR3 loop reads CASSLALAGGGEQYF. The CDR3 bases are TGTGCCAGCAGCTTAGCCCTAGCGGGGGGAGGGGAGCAGTACTTC. The full variable domain, its missing parts supplied by reference TRBV7-2 and TRBJ2-7, is GAGVSQSPSNKVTEKGKDVELRCDPISGHTALYWYRQSLGQGLEFLIYFQGNSAPDKSGLPSDRFSAERTGGSVSTLTIQRTQQEDSAVYLCASSLALAGGGEQYFGPGTRLTVT.

The rearrangement links TRBV6-5 to TRBJ2-7; D tentatively fits TRBD1 or TRBD2 (7 bases each). The CDR3 extends over 14 amino acids. V lost 6 bases and J lost 2, with 14 bases in between. Germline CDR1 and CDR2: MNHEY and SVGAGI. The CDR3 DNA reads as TGTGCCAGCAGAGCGGGACAGAACACCTACGAGCAGTACTTC. It specifies CASRAGQNTYEQYF.

This rearrangement joins TRBV6-5 to TRBJ1-1, with TRBD1 matching 7 bases. This CDR3 region has 14 residues. Germline CDR1 and CDR2: MNHEY and SVGAGI. J lost 2 bases, V lost 9 bases, and 9 bases had no gene match. The CDR3 protein is CASLIQGPNTEAFF. In DNA form, the CDR3 reads TGTGCCAGTCTGATACAGGGGCCAAACACTGAAGCTTTCTTT.

The J gene is TRBJ2-3, the V gene TRBV24-1; 9 nucleotides line up with TRBD2. The CDR3 spans 14 residues. The germline V gene has CDR1 KGHDR and CDR2 SFDVKD. J gave up 6 bases and V 5 bases, and 5 bases lay outside the gene matches. The CDR3 loop reads CATSGVAGVDTQYF. The DNA of the CDR3 is TGTGCCACCAGTGGGGTAGCGGGAGTGGATACGCAGTATTTT.

The CDR3 here is CASSLDWVGVQETQYF. The CDR3 DNA sequence: TGTGCCAGCAGCTTAGATTGGGTGGGGGTGCAAGAGACCCAGTACTTC. The chain is built from TRBV7-2 and TRBJ2-5; D possibly matches TRBD1 or TRBD2 (5 bases each). The CDR3 has 16 residues. Germline CDR1 is SGHTA and CDR2 is FQGNSA. The V and J ends lost 1 base and 2 bases respectively, with 14 bases between them.

Remarks on this clone: The sample holds other DNA sequences that translate to the same CDR3. The chain combines TRBV18 with TRBJ1-1, with D possibly matching TRBD1 (5 bases). V was clipped by 3 bases and J by 0 bases, with 11 bases between them. Germline lookup yields CDR1 KGHSH and CDR2 LQKENI. The CDR3 contains 15 residues. CDR3 in amino acids: CASSPRDGLNTEAFF. The DNA of the CDR3 is TGTGCCAGCTCACCTCGGGACGGATTGAACACTGAAGCTTTCTTT.

The V call is TRBV4-2, the J call TRBJ2-1, with no clear D. The CDR3 is made up of 13 amino acids. V dropped 4 bases and J dropped 7 bases, with 11 bases sitting between them. Germline loops: CDR1 LGHNA, CDR2 YNFKEQ. CDR3 region: CASSPDLLNEQFF. CDR3 nucleotides: TGTGCCAGCAGCCCGGACCTATTAAATGAGCAGTTCTTC.

CDR3 loop: CASSIADQPQHF. Here the CDR3 DNA reads TGTGCCAGTAGTATAGCGGATCAGCCCCAGCATTTT. The V call is TRBV19, the J call TRBJ1-5; D uncertain. V was pared by 1 base and J by 5 bases, with 3 bases between. CDR1 and CDR2 (germline): LNHDA, SQIVND (reference sequence). The CDR3 has 12 residues.

This rearrangement joins TRBV20-1 to TRBJ2-7, with 8 bases aligning to TRBD2. CDR1 and CDR2 (germline): DFQATT, SNEGSKA (reference sequence). The CDR3 runs to 15 residues. The J segment lost 2 bases and the V segment lost 3 bases, leaving 9 bases of the junction unmatched. CDR3 amino acids: CSASGERGPPYEQYF. In nucleotides, the CDR3 is TGCAGTGCTAGTGGGGAGCGGGGGCCTCCCTACGAGCAGTACTTC.

The CDR3 spells CASSPLQGVNYNEQFF. The CDR3 DNA is TGTGCCAGCTCACCACTCCAGGGGGTCAATTACAATGAGCAGTTCTTC. V and J are TRBV18 and TRBJ2-1; TRBD1 matches at 7 bases. The length of the CDR3 is 16 residues. V dropped 1 base and J dropped 4; count of bases not matched to a gene: 7. Germline values: CDR1 KGHSH, CDR2 LQKENI.

The chain combines TRBV11-3 with TRBJ2-1; 11 bases line up with TRBD2. The CDR3 runs 15 residues. Trimming removed 5 bases from V and 5 bases from J; junction bases left unmatched: 5. CDR1 and CDR2 from the germline V gene are SGHNT and YENEEA. The CDR3: CASSAGLAENNEQFF. In DNA form, the CDR3 reads TGTGCCAGCAGCGCGGGACTAGCGGAAAACAATGAGCAGTTCTTC. Supplemented by reference TRBV11-3 and TRBJ2-1, the full variable domain reads EAGVVQSPRYKIIEKKQPVAFWCNPISGHNTLYWYLQNLGQGPELLIRYENEEAVDDSQLPKDRFSAERLKGVDSTLKIQPAELGDSAVYLCASSAGLAENNEQFFGPGTRLTVL.

The chain combines TRBV6-5 with TRBJ1-5, with TRBD1 as a possible D gene (6 bases). V dropped 5 bases and J dropped 4 bases, with 6 bases sitting between them. The CDR3 spans 12 residues. Looked up from germline, CDR1 is MNHEY and CDR2 is SVGAGI. For the CDR3, the DNA is TGTGCCAGCAGTAGGGGGAATCAGCCCCAGCATTTT. This encodes CASSRGNQPQHF.

The J gene is TRBJ1-1, the V gene TRBV5-5; possibly TRBD1 for D (6 bases). Germline V gene sequence: CDR1 SGHKS, CDR2 YYEKEE (reference sequence). The CDR3 contains 15 residues. The ends were cut back, 6 bases at V and 1 base at J, with 16 bases in the middle. The CDR3 sequence is CASNWGAQTNTEAFF. The DNA of the CDR3 is TGTGCCAGCAACTGGGGGGCGCAGACGAACACTGAAGCTTTCTTT.

J is TRBJ1-2 and V is TRBV4-3; a possible D gene is TRBD1 (6 bases). V lost 5 bases to trimming and J lost 5 bases, with 15 bases between them. Germline loops: CDR1 LGHNA, CDR2 YSLEER. CDR3 size: 14 residues. CDR3: CASSSPGTRYGYTF. CDR3 nucleotide sequence: TGCGCCAGCAGCTCACCCGGGACAAGATATGGCTACACCTTC.

The chain employs TRBV28 and TRBJ2-7; 8 bases are a match to TRBD1. CDR3 length: 14 amino acids. The V gene end was trimmed by 6 bases and the J gene end by 2 bases; junction bases not matched to a gene: 6. Germline V gives CDR1 MDHEN, CDR2 SYDVKM. The CDR3 spells CASRTDRGPYEQYF. The CDR3 region has the DNA TGTGCCAGCAGAACTGACAGGGGCCCCTACGAGCAGTACTTC.

The CDR3 DNA follows: TGTGCCAGCAGCTTGTCGCCGGGAGGCTACGAGCAGTACTTC. Translated: CASSLSPGGYEQYF. V usage is TRBV7-8 and J usage is TRBJ2-7; 7 nucleotides match TRBD2. The CDR3 loop spans 14 amino acids. Trimming at V came to 3 bases and at J to 3 bases, leaving 5 bases not matched to a gene. Germline values: CDR1 SGHVS, CDR2 FQNEAQ.

The chain has TRBV5-6 and TRBJ2-1; D is unclear. This CDR3 comprises 14 residues. Germline CDR1 reads SGHDT; CDR2 reads YYEEEE. V shed 2 bases and J shed 3 bases, with 9 bases lying between them. This CDR3 reads CASSFDAFYNEQFF. In DNA, the CDR3 is TGTGCCAGCAGCTTCGACGCATTCTACAATGAGCAGTTCTTC.